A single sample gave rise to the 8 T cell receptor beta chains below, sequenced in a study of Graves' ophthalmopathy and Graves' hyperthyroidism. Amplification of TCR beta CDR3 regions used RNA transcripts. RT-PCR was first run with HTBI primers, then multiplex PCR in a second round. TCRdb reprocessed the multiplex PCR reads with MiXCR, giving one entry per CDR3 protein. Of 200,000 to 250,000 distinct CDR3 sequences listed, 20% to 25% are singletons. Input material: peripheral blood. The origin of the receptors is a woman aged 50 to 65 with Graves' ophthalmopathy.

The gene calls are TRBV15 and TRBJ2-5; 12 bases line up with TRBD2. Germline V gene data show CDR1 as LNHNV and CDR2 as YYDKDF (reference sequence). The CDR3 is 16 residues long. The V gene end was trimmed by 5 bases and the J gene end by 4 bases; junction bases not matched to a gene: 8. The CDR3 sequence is CATSGRLAGEGETQYF. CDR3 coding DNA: TGTGCCACCAGCGGACGACTAGCGGGAGAGGGAGAGACCCAGTACTTC.

The CDR3 bases are TGTGCCAGCAGCCCCGACAGGGCCGCCGGGGAGCTGTTTTTT. Amino acids: CASSPDRAAGELFF. This rearrangement joins TRBV2 to TRBJ2-2, with 7 bases aligning to TRBD1. The V and J ends lost 6 bases and 6 bases, in that order; junction bases with no gene match: 7. The CDR3 runs 14 residues. Germline values: CDR1 SNHLY, CDR2 FYNNEI.

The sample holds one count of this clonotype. The CDR3: CASSVGLRNTEAFF. The CDR3 DNA follows: TGTGCCAGCAGTGTGGGACTTAGGAACACTGAAGCTTTCTTT. V and J are TRBV6-1 and TRBJ1-1; D possibly corresponds to TRBD1 (5 bases). The V gene's germline CDR1 is MNHNS and CDR2 SASEGT. The ends were cut back, 4 bases at V and 1 base at J, with 10 bases in the middle. CDR3 length: 14 residues.

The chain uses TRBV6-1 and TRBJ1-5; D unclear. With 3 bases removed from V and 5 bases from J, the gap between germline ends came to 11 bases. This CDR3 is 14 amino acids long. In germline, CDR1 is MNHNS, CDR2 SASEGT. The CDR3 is CASSEVTIDQPQHF. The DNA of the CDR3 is TGTGCCAGCAGTGAGGTCACCATCGATCAGCCCCAGCATTTT.

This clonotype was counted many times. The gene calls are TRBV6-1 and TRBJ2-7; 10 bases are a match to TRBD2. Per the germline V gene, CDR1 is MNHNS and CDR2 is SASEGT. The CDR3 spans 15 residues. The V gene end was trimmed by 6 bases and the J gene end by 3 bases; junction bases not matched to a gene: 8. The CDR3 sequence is CASRPLAGLNYEQYF. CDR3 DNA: TGTGCCAGCAGACCACTAGCGGGACTAAACTACGAGCAGTACTTC.

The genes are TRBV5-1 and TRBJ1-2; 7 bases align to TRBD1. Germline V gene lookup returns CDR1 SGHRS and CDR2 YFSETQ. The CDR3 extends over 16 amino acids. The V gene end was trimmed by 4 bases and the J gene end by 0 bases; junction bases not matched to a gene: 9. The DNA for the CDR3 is TGCGCCAGCAGCCGGGACCCCCAGGGGGCTAACTATGGCTACACCTTC. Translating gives CASSRDPQGANYGYTF.

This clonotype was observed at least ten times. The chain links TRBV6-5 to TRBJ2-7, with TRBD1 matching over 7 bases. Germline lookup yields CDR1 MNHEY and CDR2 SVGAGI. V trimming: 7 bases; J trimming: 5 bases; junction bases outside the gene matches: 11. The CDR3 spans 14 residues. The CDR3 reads CASKNYRGVDEQYF. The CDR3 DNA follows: TGTGCCAGCAAGAATTACAGGGGTGTCGACGAGCAGTACTTC.

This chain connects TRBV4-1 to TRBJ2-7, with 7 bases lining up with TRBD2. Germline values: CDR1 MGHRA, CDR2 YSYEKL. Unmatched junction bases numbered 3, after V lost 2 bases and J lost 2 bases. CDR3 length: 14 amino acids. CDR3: CASSQLGLTYEQYF. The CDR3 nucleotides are TGCGCCAGCAGCCAATTGGGACTAACCTACGAGCAGTACTTC.